This T cell receptor (beta chain) emerged from a study of shared clonotypes between healthy human individuals. Looking at the study overall: Used for every donor were three CD4 naive, three CD4 memory, two CD8 naive and one CD8 memory plate.

This CDR3 region has 14 residues. The germline V and J ends were trimmed by 0 bases and 5 bases, with 9 bases remaining between them. Germline V gene sequence: CDR1 SGHRS, CDR2 YFSETQ. About this clone: Its antigen is unknown.

Those who donated, Caucasian adults without exception, all lived in Nashville, Tennessee. Assay runs were performed at deep level. The protocol was immunoSEQ multiplex PCR, while the TCRdb copy is restricted to in-frame clones and leaves out a portion. The data contain some 2,500,000 clones, approximately 94% of them singletons. General study findings and limits: Generation probabilities of non-shared clonotypes were lower (relative to those shared by all four donors).

The TCR was taken from a man in his late teens or twenties in good health. Some clones in this sample may be carry-over from other donors' samples. The V and J genes are TRBV5-1 and TRBJ1-5; no clear D. Specimen: naive CD4+ T cells from PBMCs. Subset denoted: CD45RA+ positively selected. CDR3: CASSLAGEDQPQHF. The CDR3 DNA sequence: TGCGCCAGCAGCTTGGCTGGGGAAGATCAGCCCCAGCATTTT. The variable domain in full, completed from reference TRBV5-1 and TRBJ1-5, reads KAGVTQTPRYLIKTRGQQVTLSCSPISGHRSVSWYQQTPGQGLQFLFEYFSETQRNKGNFPGRFSGRQFSNSRSEMNVSTLELGDSALYLCASSLAGEDQPQHFGDGTRLSIL.